Included here is one TCR beta chain sequence, with context. This record belongs to a study of control samples from healthy donors and cancer patients. TCRdb's table, derived via immunoSEQ multiplex PCR, lists solely in-frame clones and lacks some. The sample lists roughly 190,000 clones; 91% were seen once. This CDR3 has 13 amino acids. The ends were cut back, 1 base at V and 6 bases at J, with 7 bases in the middle. The germline CDR1 and CDR2 sequences are MNHNS and SASEGT. The clonotype comes from a woman in her thirties in good health. V is TRBV6-1 and J is TRBJ1-5; TRBD1 might be the D (5 bases). Sequenced input: blood. The CDR3 loop reads CASSEGRAQPQHF. The CDR3 nucleotides are TGTGCCAGCAGTGAAGGCAGGGCTCAGCCCCAGCATTTT.